A selection of T cell receptor beta chains follows, all from one sample in a study of blood T cell repertoires in COVID-19. Using immunoSEQ multiplex PCR, the repertoire was profiled, and TCRdb retains in-frame clones only, with some absent. The sample yields 150,000 to 200,000 clones, approximately 86% seen once. The material sequenced was peripheral blood. These receptors were taken from a man aged 55 to 69 with acute or convalescent COVID-19. CDR3s include the opening cysteine and the closing phenylalanine or tryptophan. The D gene is left open where the match is weak. Only part of the rows carry a size: once, few, many, or a class if the clone is expanded.

j_call cdr3_length v_call clone_size d_call cdr3_nt cdr3_aa
TRBJ1-1 15 TRBV28 - - TGTGCCAGCAGTTCGATGTCCAGGAGGAGCACTGAAGCTTTCTTT CASSSMSRRSTEAFF
TRBJ2-7 15 TRBV10-3 - TRBD1 TGTGCCATCAGTCCAACGATGACAGGGGCCTACGAGCAGTACTTC CAISPTMTGAYEQYF
TRBJ2-1 16 TRBV3-1/TRBV3-2 - TRBD2 TGTGCCAGCAGCTTTCCGGGACTAGCGGCAAAGAATGAGCAGTTCTTC CASSFPGLAAKNEQFF
TRBJ2-1 13 TRBV27 - - TGTGCCAGCAGTCTTCGGAGAGAGAATGAGCAGTTCTTC CASSLRRENEQFF
TRBJ1-6 18 TRBV28 - TRBD1 TGTGCCAGCAGTGGGGACAGGTCCCAAATATCCTATAATTCACCCCTCCACTTT CASSGDRSQISYNSPLHF
TRBJ2-1 13 TRBV19 - TRBD2 TGTGCCAGTAGTATGCAGCGGGAAGATGAGCAGTTCTTC CASSMQREDEQFF
TRBJ2-3 15 TRBV4-1 - TRBD1 TGCGCCAGCAGTCTGACAGGGCTCAGCACAGATACGCAGTATTTT CASSLTGLSTDTQYF
TRBJ1-1 18 TRBV19 - TRBD1 TGTGCCAGTAGTGCCCGGACAGGGGAAAGAACCATGAACACTGAAGCTTTCTTT CASSARTGERTMNTEAFF
TRBJ2-3 14 TRBV5-1 - - TGCGCCAGCAGCGCGAGGAGTGCGCCAGATACGCAGTATTTT CASSARSAPDTQYF
TRBJ1-1 11 TRBV10-1 few TRBD1 TGCGCCAGCAGGGGACAGGGAGAAGCTTTCTTT CASRGQGEAFF
TRBJ2-4 15 TRBV7-9 - - TGTGCCAGCAGCTCGTGGGGATTAGGGGAAAACATTCAGTACTTC CASSSWGLGENIQYF
TRBJ2-5 16 TRBV4-1 - - TGCGCCAGCAGCCAAGCCATTAGGGGGAGCCAAGAGACCCAGTACTTC CASSQAIRGSQETQYF
TRBJ1-2 15 TRBV28 - TRBD1 TGTGCCAGCAGCCCCCCCGAAGGGGGCAACTATGGCTACACCTTC CASSPPEGGNYGYTF
TRBJ1-2 14 TRBV7-2 - - TGTGCCAGCAGCTTAGATTGGGGGGACTATGGCTACACCTTC CASSLDWGDYGYTF
TRBJ2-7 15 TRBV11-2 - TRBD1 TGTGCCAGCAGCTCACCGGACAGGGCGCAACAAGAGCAGTACTTC CASSSPDRAQQEQYF
TRBJ1-5 15 TRBV6-5 - - TGTGCCAGCAGCCCACAGGGTTATAGCAATCAGCCCCAGCATTTT CASSPQGYSNQPQHF
TRBJ1-6 15 TRBV30 - TRBD1 TGTGCCTGGAGCCTTCGGGCAGGGGGCAATTCACCCCTCCACTTT CAWSLRAGGNSPLHF
TRBJ2-7 14 TRBV5-3 - TRBD1 TGTGCCAGAAGTCCCCACAGGGGGAGGTACGAGCAGTACTTC CARSPHRGRYEQYF
TRBJ2-3 14 TRBV24-1 once - TGTGCCACCGGACCGGGACAACTCACAGATACGCAGTATTTT CATGPGQLTDTQYF
TRBJ2-2 19 TRBV9 - - TGTGCCAGCAGCGTAGACGGCGCGAGGCGGGCTCAGATCACCGGGGAGCTGTTTTTT CASSVDGARRAQITGELFF
TRBJ2-7 14 TRBV3-1/TRBV3-2 - TRBD2 TGTGCCAGCAGCCAAGTACGCGGGGGGGGTGAGCAGTACTTC CASSQVRGGGEQYF
TRBJ2-7 15 TRBV9 - TRBD1 TGTGCCAGCAGCGCCGTCCCGGGACAGGGATCCGAGCAGTACTTC CASSAVPGQGSEQYF
TRBJ2-5 14 TRBV6-5 - - TGTGCCAGCAGTTACTCCGGGGGAGTCGGGACCCAGTACTTC CASSYSGGVGTQYF
TRBJ2-4 15 TRBV2 - TRBD2 TGTGCCAGCGCAGACGGACTAGCGGGGGGGAACATTCAGTACTTC CASADGLAGGNIQYF
TRBJ2-7 17 TRBV4-2 - TRBD2 TGTGCCAGCAGCCATGGCCCTTGGACTAGCGGTTCCTACGAGCAGTACTTC CASSHGPWTSGSYEQYF
TRBJ2-3 14 TRBV28 - - TGTGCCAGCAGTTGGACACGACAAATCGATACGCAGTATTTT CASSWTRQIDTQYF
TRBJ1-2 11 TRBV20-1 - - TGCAGTGCTACCCCAGGGTCCGGCTACACCTTC CSATPGSGYTF
TRBJ2-1 16 TRBV7-2 - TRBD2 TGTGCCAGCAGCTCCTCCGGGGCGGGAGGTTACAATGAGCAGTTCTTC CASSSSGAGGYNEQFF
TRBJ1-1 13 TRBV5-1 once - TGCGCCAGCAGCTTGGCCCAGGGGACTGAAGCTTTCTTT CASSLAQGTEAFF
TRBJ2-7 13 TRBV29-1 - - TGCAGCGTTGAGGCCAGGCAGGGGTACGAGCAGTACTTC CSVEARQGYEQYF
TRBJ1-1 17 TRBV6-1 - TRBD1 TGTGCCAGCAGTGAAGCGCACGGACAGGGTTCGAACACTGAAGCTTTCTTT CASSEAHGQGSNTEAFF
TRBJ2-7 15 TRBV5-1 few TRBD1 TGCGCCAGCAGCCCCGGGACAGGGGGTTGGTACGAGCAGTACTTC CASSPGTGGWYEQYF
TRBJ1-6 17 TRBV5-5 - - TGTGCCAGCAGCTCCCTTCGTGGCGGCTCCTATAATTCACCCCTCCACTTT CASSSLRGGSYNSPLHF
TRBJ1-2 16 TRBV2 - TRBD1 TGTGCCAGCAGACCCAAATTAGGACAGGGGTTAAGTGGCTACACCTTC CASRPKLGQGLSGYTF
TRBJ2-1 15 TRBV10-3 - TRBD2 TGTGCCATCGGCCAGACTAGCGGGGTTTACAATGAGCAGTTCTTC CAIGQTSGVYNEQFF
TRBJ2-3 15 TRBV3-1/TRBV3-2 - TRBD2 TGTGCCAGCAGCCAAGTAGCGGGAAGGGAAGATACGCAGTATTTT CASSQVAGREDTQYF
TRBJ2-7 14 TRBV2 - - TGTGCCAGCAGTGTGGCAGTCCAGTTCTACGAGCAGTACTTC CASSVAVQFYEQYF
TRBJ2-2 14 TRBV11-3 - - TGTGCCAGCAGCTCGCGCGGGGCCAAGGGGGAGCTGTTTTTT CASSSRGAKGELFF
TRBJ1-1 16 TRBV4-1 - - TGCGCCAGCAGCCTATCAGGAGGGTTAGGGAACACTGAAGCTTTCTTT CASSLSGGLGNTEAFF
TRBJ1-2 12 TRBV29-1 - - TGCAGCGTTGGGCGTTCCGGGACACACAACACCTTC CSVGRSGTHNTF
TRBJ1-2 15 TRBV4-1 - - TGCGCCAGCAGCCAAGTGAGGGCTATCGGCTATGGCTACACCTTC CASSQVRAIGYGYTF
TRBJ2-3 14 TRBV28 - TRBD2 TGTGCCAGCACTCGAGCGGGAGGTGCAGATACGCAGTATTTT CASTRAGGADTQYF
TRBJ2-1 16 TRBV20-1 - TRBD2 TGCAGTGCTAGTCTAAGAACTAGCGGCTCCTACAATGAGCAGTTCTTC CSASLRTSGSYNEQFF
TRBJ1-1 12 TRBV13 once TRBD1 TGTGCCAGCAGCCCACAGGGGGCGGGGACTTTCTTT CASSPQGAGTFF
TRBJ1-1 15 TRBV7-3 - TRBD1 TGTGCCAGCAGCTCGCAACCTCAGGGGGCCACTGAAGCTTTCTTT CASSSQPQGATEAFF
TRBJ2-1 16 TRBV11-3 - - TGTGCCAGCAGCTTAGTTGGCGGGACTGCCTACAATGAGCAGTTCTTC CASSLVGGTAYNEQFF
TRBJ1-1 14 TRBV7-3 - TRBD1 TGTGCCAGCAGCCCAACCCAGGGGGCGGGTGAAGCTTTCTTT CASSPTQGAGEAFF
TRBJ1-1 13 TRBV2 once TRBD1 TGTGCCAGCAGGGGACAGGTGGGGACTGAAGCTTTCTTT CASRGQVGTEAFF
TRBJ1-6 18 TRBV19 few - TGTGCCAGTAGTATAATCCTTGGCGGTGGGGAGGAGGTTTCACCCCTCCACTTT CASSIILGGGEEVSPLHF
TRBJ1-1 16 TRBV18 - - TGTGCCAGCTCACCAGATCAGGCTAGCTTGAACACTGAAGCTTTCTTT CASSPDQASLNTEAFF
TRBJ1-1 14 TRBV15 - - TGTGCCACCTCCAAGGGGTGGGGAGGAACTGAAGCTTTCTTT CATSKGWGGTEAFF
TRBJ1-1 13 TRBV10-3 - - TGTGCCATCAGTCTACAGGGACACACTGAAGCTTTCTTT CAISLQGHTEAFF
TRBJ2-5 14 TRBV3-1/TRBV3-2 - TRBD1 TGTGCCAGCAGGCCCAGGGGGAAGGAAGAGACCCAGTACTTC CASRPRGKEETQYF
TRBJ2-6 15 TRBV28 - TRBD1 TGTGCCAGCAGCCAGGGGGACTCTGGGGCCAACGTCCTGACTTTC CASSQGDSGANVLTF
TRBJ2-3 17 TRBV18 - TRBD1 TGTGCCAGCTCACCCGGACAGGGGGCGCGAGGCACAGATACGCAGTATTTT CASSPGQGARGTDTQYF
TRBJ1-1 12 TRBV2 - - TGTGCCAGCAGTGATGTAGGGGGAGAAGCTTTCTTT CASSDVGGEAFF